This T cell receptor beta chain originates from a study of T cells after yellow fever vaccination. Turning to the study itself: With SMART-Seq v4 Ultra Low Input, the fractions containing low cell numbers were prepared.

A universal primer site and UMIs were added as TCR cDNA was made by 5'RACE template switching. TCRdb processed the 5' RACE reads anew with MiXCR; each CDR3 protein has one entry. The table has approximately 85,000 distinct CDR3 sequences, more than 10% seen once; the top ten hold roughly 25%. V was pared by 1 base and J by 2 bases, with 13 bases between. The V gene's germline CDR1 is SGHTA and CDR2 FQGTGA. CDR3 length: 16 residues. This clonotype turned up a few times. Study-wide points: A small share of clonotypes appeared in both CD4 and CD8 compartments.

This TCR was sampled from a man between 18 and 29 years old who received the YFV17D yellow fever vaccine. The V call is TRBV7-3, the J call TRBJ2-3; TRBD1 might be the D (6 bases). The source was CD8+ T cells not binding an NS4B(214-222) dextramer, sorted from PBMCs, collected about 21 days after the first yellow fever vaccination. The chain's CDR3 is CASSLIPAGATDTQYF. CDR3 sequence (DNA): TGTGCCAGCAGCTTAATTCCCGCAGGGGCCACAGATACGCAGTATTTT.